Below, 31 T cell receptor beta chains from the same sample are listed, as sequenced in a study of T-cell reconstitution after alpha-beta-depleted transplantation in children. The TCRbeta library incorporated unique molecular identifiers. TCRdb used MiXCR to reprocess the PCR reads, holding one entry per CDR3 protein. The sample shows fewer than 700,000 distinct CDR3 sequences, 10% to 15% of them seen only once. The sequencing here drew on PBMCs, mostly from graft donor cells, taken 360 days after TCRalphabeta/CD19-depleted stem cell transplant. Receptors were obtained from a male patient between 10 and 17 years old who had a stem cell transplant for acute myeloid leukemia, so the T cells may come from the graft donor.

This clonotype came up a few times. This rearrangement joins TRBV28 to TRBJ2-7; 14 positions agree with TRBD2. In germline, CDR1 is MDHEN, CDR2 SYDVKM. The length of the CDR3 is 16 residues. V lost 7 bases and J lost 2; bases outside the gene matches: 7. CDR3 nucleotide sequence: TGTGCCAGCACTCGGACTAGCGGGAGGCCGGCCTACGAGCAGTACTTC. Translation gives CASTRTSGRPAYEQYF.

The table lists this clonotype with a few counts. The rearrangement uses TRBV11-1 and TRBJ2-1, with a tentative D call TRBD2 (6 bases). Trimming shortened V by 0 bases and J by 6 bases, and 12 bases separated the two germline ends. Germline V gene data show CDR1 as SGHAT and CDR2 as FQDESV (reference sequence). The CDR3 runs 15 residues. The CDR3 DNA reads TGTGCCAGCAGCTTAGCAGCGGGCTTCGGCAATGAGCAGTTCTTC. The encoded protein is CASSLAAGFGNEQFF.

This clonotype was counted a few times. CDR3 DNA: TGTGCCAGCAGCAGACAGGGGCTGCTCACAGATACGCAGTATTTT. Translated, it gives CASSRQGLLTDTQYF. The chain joins TRBV7-9 to TRBJ2-3; 8 positions agree with TRBD1. The germline CDR1 and CDR2 sequences are SEHNR and FQNEAQ (reference sequence). The J segment lost 2 bases and the V segment lost 5 bases, leaving 6 bases of the junction unmatched. The CDR3 has 15 amino acids.

The chain employs TRBV6-5 and TRBJ2-4; D is undetermined. This CDR3 has 14 amino acids. Germline CDR1 MNHEY, CDR2 SVGAGI. V was shortened by 3 bases and J by 2 bases, with 8 bases between the two germline ends. The CDR3 is CASSYTGTKNIQYF. The CDR3 nucleotides read TGTGCCAGCAGTTATACCGGAACCAAAAACATTCAGTACTTC.

This clonotype was seen more than once but under ten times. The chain is built from TRBV7-2 and TRBJ2-7, with 9 positions matching TRBD1. V gave up 1 base and J gave up 5 bases; unmatched junction bases: 6. There are 15 residues in the CDR3. CDR1 is SGHTA and CDR2 is FQGNSA in the germline V gene. CDR3 amino acids: CASSLVGTGNHEQYF. For the CDR3, the DNA is TGTGCCAGCAGCTTAGTGGGGACAGGGAACCACGAGCAGTACTTC.

A few counts support this clonotype. The chain links TRBV29-1 to TRBJ2-3; perhaps TRBD2 as D (5 bases). Germline CDR1 SQVTM, CDR2 ANQGSEA. This CDR3 region has 15 residues. V was cut by 3 bases and J by 5 bases, with 18 bases left in between. The CDR3 nucleotides read TGCAGCGTTGATCGGGGAATGCCCGCGGGAGATACGCAGTATTTT. Protein product: CSVDRGMPAGDTQYF.

This clonotype was seen a handful of times. This rearrangement joins TRBV7-2 to TRBJ2-1, with D perhaps matching TRBD2 (6 bases). This CDR3 contains 14 residues. Trimming removed 1 base from V and 9 bases from J, with 13 bases in between. The germline V gene encodes CDR1 SGHTA and CDR2 FQGNSA. The DNA of the CDR3 is TGTGCCAGCAGCTTAGGTGGGAGGACACTTGAGCAGTTCTTC. Its protein product is CASSLGGRTLEQFF.

The chain recombines TRBV29-1 with TRBJ2-5, with D maybe TRBD2 (5 bases). CDR1 and CDR2 (germline): SQVTM, ANQGSEA. This CDR3 has 14 residues. Trimming shortened V by 7 bases and J by 2 bases, and 17 bases separated the two germline ends. CDR3 amino acids: CSAPGRNPQETQYF. As DNA, the CDR3 is TGCAGCGCCCCGGGAAGGAATCCTCAAGAGACCCAGTACTTC. Full variable domain (outside the CDR3, taken from reference TRBV29-1 and TRBJ2-5): SAVISQKPSRDICQRGTSLTIQCQVDSQVTMMFWYRQQPGQSLTLIATANQGSEATYESGFVIDKFPISRPNLTFSTLTVSNMSPEDSSIYLCSAPGRNPQETQYFGPGTRLLVL.

The V call is TRBV20-1, the J call TRBJ2-7, with 12 positions matching TRBD2. Looked up from germline, CDR1 is DFQATT and CDR2 is SNEGSKA (reference sequence). V was pared by 5 bases and J by 3 bases, with 8 bases of the junction left unmatched. The CDR3 extends over 15 amino acids. This CDR3 reads CSAATSGSPRYEQYF. The CDR3 nucleotides are TGCAGTGCTGCGACTAGCGGGAGTCCTCGCTACGAGCAGTACTTC.

The chain is built from TRBV5-1 and TRBJ2-1; weak D call: TRBD2 (6 bases). The CDR3 runs 14 residues. The V end was cut by 2 bases, the J end by 2 bases, with 8 bases between. Germline loops: CDR1 SGHRS, CDR2 YFSETQ. CDR3 residues: CASSFGLTYNEQFF. The CDR3 coding sequence is TGCGCCAGCAGCTTCGGACTAACCTACAATGAGCAGTTCTTC.

This clonotype was seen only a few times. The chain has TRBV28 and TRBJ2-1, with 7 bases lining up with TRBD2. This CDR3 has 14 amino acids. The germline V gene encodes CDR1 MDHEN and CDR2 SYDVKM. Unmatched junction bases numbered 11, after V lost 7 bases and J lost 8 bases. CDR3 loop: CASKPGGGTDEQFF. As DNA, the CDR3 is TGTGCCAGCAAGCCGGGAGGCGGGACGGATGAGCAGTTCTTC.

The chain carries TRBV9 and TRBJ2-7; 7 nucleotides agree with TRBD2. Germline values: CDR1 SGDLS, CDR2 YYNGEE. V dropped 0 bases and J dropped 6; count of bases not matched to a gene: 6. The CDR3 is 14 residues long. The CDR3 DNA reads TGTGCCAGCAGCGTAGTCAGCGGGACGGGCGAGCAGTACTTC. Residues: CASSVVSGTGEQYF.

This chain uses TRBV23-1 with TRBJ2-2, with 10 bases fitting TRBD2. TRBV23-1 is an open reading frame, and its role is uncertain. The junction had 5 bases not matched to a gene; V was cut back by 4 bases and J by 6 bases. There are 15 residues in the CDR3. The CDR3 bases are TGCGCCAGCAGTCTTAGCGGGAGGAGGGCCGGGGAGCTGTTTTTT. Its translation: CASSLSGRRAGELFF.

The chain carries TRBV29-1 and TRBJ2-2, with a possible D match to TRBD1 (5 bases). The CDR3 is 12 amino acids. In germline, CDR1 is SQVTM, CDR2 ANQGSEA. Deletions cut 6 bases from V and 4 bases from J, with 9 bases between. The chain's CDR3 is CSVGASTGELFF. The CDR3, as DNA: TGCAGCGTAGGGGCTAGCACCGGGGAGCTGTTTTTT.

A few counts support this clonotype. This chain joins TRBV13 and TRBJ2-7, with TRBD2 matching 14 bases. Germline CDR1 is PRHDT and CDR2 is FYEKMQ (reference sequence). This CDR3 contains 18 residues. The trim removed 0 bases at V and 3 bases at J, leaving 7 bases unmatched. The CDR3 bases are TGTGCCAGCAGCTTAGGGTCGACTAGCGGGAGGGGGAGCTACGAGCAGTACTTC. Translation gives CASSLGSTSGRGSYEQYF.

Only a few counts were recorded for this clonotype. The chain links TRBV29-1 to TRBJ2-2, with 8 bases fitting TRBD1. The CDR3 runs 15 residues. Germline V gene lookup returns CDR1 SQVTM and CDR2 ANQGSEA. V lost 6 bases, J lost 7 bases, and 13 bases stayed unmatched. CDR3 sequence (DNA): TGCAGCGTCTTCTTGGCCAGGGGGCTAAACGGGGAGCTGTTTTTT. This gives the protein CSVFLARGLNGELFF.

The chain recombines TRBV7-2 with TRBJ1-1; D unresolved. Deletions cut 0 bases from V and 8 bases from J, with 10 bases between. The CDR3 contains 13 residues. Germline-derived CDR1 and CDR2 are SGHTA and FQGNSA. For the CDR3, the DNA is TGTGCCAGCAGCTTAGCGTGGTCTAACGAAGCTTTCTTT. Translating gives CASSLAWSNEAFF.

V gene TRBV12-3 or TRBV12-4 combines with J gene TRBJ1-2; 7 bases are shared with TRBD1. After removal of 5 bases from V and 5 bases from J, the junction contained 2 bases not matched to a gene. The CDR3 has 12 residues. DNA of the CDR3: TGTGCCAGCAGTGTGGGACAGTATGGCTACACCTTC. Protein sequence: CASSVGQYGYTF.

This clonotype was counted a few times. The chain couples TRBV12-3 or TRBV12-4 to TRBJ1-6; D unclear. Trimming removed 4 bases from V and 8 bases from J, with 6 bases in between. This CDR3 spans 12 amino acids. The CDR3 protein is CASSSFHSPLHF. The CDR3 bases are TGTGCCAGCAGTTCCTTTCATTCACCCCTCCACTTT.

The chain has TRBV20-1 and TRBJ2-1, with D tentatively TRBD1 or TRBD2 (5 bases each). V was cut by 1 base and J by 16 bases, with 20 bases left in between. The CDR3 is 13 residues long. CDR1 and CDR2 from the germline V gene are DFQATT and SNEGSKA (reference sequence). CDR3 sequence: CSARVGPPRLHFF. The CDR3 DNA is TGCAGTGCTAGAGTGGGACCGCCCCGACTCCATTTCTTC.

V is TRBV28 and J is TRBJ2-7; D ambiguous. The CDR3 has 12 amino acids. The V and J ends lost 3 bases and 7 bases respectively, with 10 bases between them. Germline values: CDR1 MDHEN, CDR2 SYDVKM. CDR3 DNA sequence: TGTGCCAGCAGTTTCACCACGCGGGAGCAGTACTTC. Amino acids: CASSFTTREQYF.

Ten or more counts support this clonotype. The CDR3 DNA is TGTGCCAGCAAAGGGGCCCCGGGCACCGGGGAGCTGTTTTTT. Protein product: CASKGAPGTGELFF. This chain uses TRBV12-3 or TRBV12-4 with TRBJ2-2; D is possibly TRBD1 (5 bases). The V end lost 7 bases, the J end lost 4 bases, and 13 bases lay between the germline ends. The CDR3 totals 14 residues.

This clonotype was detected ten times or more. The chain uses TRBV3-1 and TRBJ2-5, with TRBD2 matching 8 bases. This CDR3 contains 15 residues. V was pared by 4 bases and J by 1 base, with 5 bases of the junction left unmatched. The germline CDR1 and CDR2 sequences are LGHDT and YNNKEL (reference sequence). CDR3 in DNA: TGTGCCAGCAGCCCGGGACTAGGAGGCCAAGAGACCCAGTACTTC. It is translated as CASSPGLGGQETQYF.

This clonotype appeared a few times. J is TRBJ2-3 and V is TRBV28; 8 bases are shared with TRBD2. Germline values: CDR1 MDHEN, CDR2 SYDVKM. The CDR3 consists of 15 residues. V shed 3 bases, J shed 4 bases, and the junction held 6 bases outside the gene matches. CDR3 residues: CASSFGLSGADTQYF. CDR3 nucleotides: TGTGCCAGCAGTTTTGGCCTTAGCGGGGCAGATACGCAGTATTTT. Together with reference TRBV28 and TRBJ2-3, the CDR3 gives the full variable domain: DVKVTQSSRYLVKRTGEKVFLECVQDMDHENMFWYRQDPGLGLRLIYFSYDVKMKEKGDIPEGYSVSREKKERFSLILESASTNQTSMYLCASSFGLSGADTQYFGPGTRLTVL.

This chain links TRBV7-8 with TRBJ2-1, with D perhaps TRBD2 (5 bases). Trimming stripped 3 bases from V and 5 bases from J, with 11 bases between. Germline-derived CDR1 and CDR2 are SGHVS and FQNEAQ. The CDR3 consists of 14 residues. CDR3 protein: CASSFSGIHNEQFF. As DNA, the CDR3 is TGTGCCAGCAGCTTCTCCGGGATCCACAATGAGCAGTTCTTC.

This clonotype has just a few counts. This chain connects TRBV9 to TRBJ1-1; D uncertain. Between the trimmed V and J ends, which lost 0 bases and 0 bases, there was a span of 9 bases. The CDR3 spans 15 residues. Germline V CDR1 and CDR2: SGDLS, YYNGEE. The DNA of the CDR3 is TGTGCCAGCAGCGTAGCCTCCACACTGAACACTGAAGCTTTCTTT. Encoded protein: CASSVASTLNTEAFF. Full variable domain (rest looked up from reference TRBV9 and TRBJ1-1): DSGVTQTPKHLITATGQRVTLRCSPRSGDLSVYWYQQSLDQGLQFLIQYYNGEERAKGNILERFSAQQFPDLHSELNLSSLELGDSALYFCASSVASTLNTEAFFGQGTRLTVV.

The CDR3 nucleotides read TGTGCCAGCAGTTTCAGGGCTAAACCTACATCTAGCACAGATACGCAGTATTTT. Protein product: CASSFRAKPTSSTDTQYF. V is TRBV12-3 or TRBV12-4 and J is TRBJ2-3, with a tentative D call TRBD1 (5 bases). The V end was cut by 3 bases, the J end by 0 bases, with 19 bases between. The CDR3 is 18 amino acids.

The CDR3 bases are TGTGCCAGCAGCGTAGAGCGCGGGAGACAGTACTTC. Its translation is CASSVERGRQYF. The rearrangement links TRBV9 to TRBJ2-5; 7 nucleotides align to TRBD2. V shed 0 bases and J 11 bases; nucleotides not matched to a gene: 4. CDR1 and CDR2 (germline): SGDLS, YYNGEE. This CDR3 is 12 amino acids long. Using reference TRBV9 and TRBJ2-5 for the parts outside the CDR3, the full variable domain is DSGVTQTPKHLITATGQRVTLRCSPRSGDLSVYWYQQSLDQGLQFLIQYYNGEERAKGNILERFSAQQFPDLHSELNLSSLELGDSALYFCASSVERGRQYFGPGTRLLVL.

This clonotype was counted at least ten times. The chain couples TRBV20-1 to TRBJ1-1; TRBD1 aligns across 12 bases. The CDR3 loop spans 17 amino acids. With 5 bases clipped from V and 1 base from J, the junction kept 11 bases outside the gene matches. Germline-derived CDR1 and CDR2 are DFQATT and SNEGSKA (reference sequence). For the CDR3, the DNA is TGCAGTGCTGGACCCGGGACAGGGGGCTACAGGAACACTGAAGCTTTCTTT. As protein: CSAGPGTGGYRNTEAFF.

This clonotype was seen a few times. The gene calls are TRBV19 and TRBJ2-3; D gene uncertain. The germline V and J ends were trimmed by 3 bases and 1 base, with 11 bases remaining between them. CDR3 length equals 15 residues. Germline V gene data show CDR1 as LNHDA and CDR2 as SQIVND (reference sequence). CDR3 residues: CASSMVGPGTDTQYF. The CDR3 region has the DNA TGTGCCAGTAGTATGGTCGGCCCTGGCACAGATACGCAGTATTTT.

This clonotype has a count of ten or more. V is TRBV6-2 or TRBV6-3 and J is TRBJ2-5, with 8 bases aligning to TRBD1. With V trimmed by 6 bases and J by 5 bases, 5 bases remained unmatched. The CDR3 covers 13 residues. Germline V gene sequence: CDR1 MNHEY, CDR2 SVGEGT. The CDR3 sequence is CASRPTGDETQYF. The CDR3 nucleotides read TGTGCCAGCAGGCCGACAGGGGACGAGACCCAGTACTTC.